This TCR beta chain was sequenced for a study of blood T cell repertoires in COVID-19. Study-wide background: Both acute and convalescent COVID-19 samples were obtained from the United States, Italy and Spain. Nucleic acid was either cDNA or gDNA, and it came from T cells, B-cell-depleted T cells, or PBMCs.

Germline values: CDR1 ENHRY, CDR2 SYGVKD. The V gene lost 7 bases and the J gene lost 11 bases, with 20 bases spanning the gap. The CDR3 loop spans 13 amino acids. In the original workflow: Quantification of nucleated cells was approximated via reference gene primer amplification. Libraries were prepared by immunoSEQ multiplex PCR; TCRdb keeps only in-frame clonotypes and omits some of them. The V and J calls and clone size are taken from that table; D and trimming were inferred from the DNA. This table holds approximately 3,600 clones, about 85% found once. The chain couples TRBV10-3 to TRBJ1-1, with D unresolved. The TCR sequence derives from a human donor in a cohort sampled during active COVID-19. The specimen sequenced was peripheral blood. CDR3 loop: CAITPEGPSGAFF. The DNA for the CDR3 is TGTGCCATCACCCCAGAGGGTCCATCCGGGGCTTTCTTT.